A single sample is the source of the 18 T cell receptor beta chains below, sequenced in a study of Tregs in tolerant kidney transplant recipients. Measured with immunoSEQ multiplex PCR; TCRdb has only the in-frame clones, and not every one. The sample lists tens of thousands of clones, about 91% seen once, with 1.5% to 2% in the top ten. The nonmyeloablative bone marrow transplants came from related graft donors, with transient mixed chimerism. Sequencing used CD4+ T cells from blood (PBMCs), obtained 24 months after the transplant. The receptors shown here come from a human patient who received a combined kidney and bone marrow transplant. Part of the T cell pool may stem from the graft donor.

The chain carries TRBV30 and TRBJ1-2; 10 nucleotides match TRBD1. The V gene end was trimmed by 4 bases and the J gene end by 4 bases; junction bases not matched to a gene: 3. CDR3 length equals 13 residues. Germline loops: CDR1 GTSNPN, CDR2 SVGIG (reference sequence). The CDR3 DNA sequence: TGTGCCTGGAACAGGGACAGGGGCTATGGCTACACCTTC. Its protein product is CAWNRDRGYGYTF.

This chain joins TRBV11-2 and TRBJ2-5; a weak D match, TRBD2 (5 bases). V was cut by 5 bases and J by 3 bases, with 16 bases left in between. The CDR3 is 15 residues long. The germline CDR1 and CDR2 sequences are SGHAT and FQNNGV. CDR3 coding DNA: TGTGCCAGCAGCCTTATCCGGGGAACAAAAGAGACCCAGTACTTC. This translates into CASSLIRGTKETQYF.

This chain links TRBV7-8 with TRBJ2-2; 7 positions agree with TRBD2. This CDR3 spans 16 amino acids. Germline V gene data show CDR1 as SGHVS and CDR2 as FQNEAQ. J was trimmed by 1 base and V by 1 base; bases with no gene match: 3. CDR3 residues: CASSLGGGGNTGELFF. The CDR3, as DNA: TGTGCCAGCAGCTTAGGGGGGGGTGGGAACACCGGGGAGCTGTTTTTT.

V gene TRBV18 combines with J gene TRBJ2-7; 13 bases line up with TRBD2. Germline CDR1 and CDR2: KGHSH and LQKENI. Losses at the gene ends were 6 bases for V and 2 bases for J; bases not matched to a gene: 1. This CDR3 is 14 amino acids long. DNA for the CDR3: TGTGCCAGCTCGGGACTAGCGGGGACCTACGAGCAGTACTTC. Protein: CASSGLAGTYEQYF.

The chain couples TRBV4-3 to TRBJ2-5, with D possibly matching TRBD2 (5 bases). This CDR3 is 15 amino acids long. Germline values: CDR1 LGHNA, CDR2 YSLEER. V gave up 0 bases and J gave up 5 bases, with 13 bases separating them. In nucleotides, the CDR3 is TGCGCCAGCAGCCAAGATGTGGGAGTCTGGGAGACCCAGTACTTC. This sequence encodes CASSQDVGVWETQYF.

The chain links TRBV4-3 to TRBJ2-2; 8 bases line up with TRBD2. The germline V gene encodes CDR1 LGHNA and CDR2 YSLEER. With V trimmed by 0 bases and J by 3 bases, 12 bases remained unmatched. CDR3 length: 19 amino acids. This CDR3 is CASSQEYAGAGGDTGELFF. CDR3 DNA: TGCGCCAGCAGCCAAGAGTACGCTGGGGCGGGAGGTGACACCGGGGAGCTGTTTTTT.

Written as DNA, the CDR3 is TGTGCCAGCAGCCCGGTTCGAGAGCAGTTCTTC. Amino acid sequence: CASSPVREQFF. The chain recombines TRBV7-2 with TRBJ2-1; D call uncertain. The CDR3 covers 11 residues. Germline V CDR1 and CDR2: SGHTA, FQGNSA. V was clipped by 5 bases and J by 10 bases, with 9 bases between them.

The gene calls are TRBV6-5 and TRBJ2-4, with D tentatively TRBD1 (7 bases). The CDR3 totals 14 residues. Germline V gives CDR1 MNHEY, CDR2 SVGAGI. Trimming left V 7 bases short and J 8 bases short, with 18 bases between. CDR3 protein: CASNRRGPGDIQYF. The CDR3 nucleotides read TGTGCCAGCAACCGGAGGGGGCCAGGGGACATTCAGTACTTC.

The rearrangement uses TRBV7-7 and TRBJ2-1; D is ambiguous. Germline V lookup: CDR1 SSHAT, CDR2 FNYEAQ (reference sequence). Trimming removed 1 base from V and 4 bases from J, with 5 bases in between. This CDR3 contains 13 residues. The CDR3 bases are TGTGCCAGCAGCTTAGGCCGGTACAATGAGCAGTTCTTC. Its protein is CASSLGRYNEQFF.

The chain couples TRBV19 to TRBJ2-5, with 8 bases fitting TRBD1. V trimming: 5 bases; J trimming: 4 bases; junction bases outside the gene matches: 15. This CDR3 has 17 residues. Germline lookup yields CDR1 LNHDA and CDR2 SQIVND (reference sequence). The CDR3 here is CASSLEKGQGLRETQYF. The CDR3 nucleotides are TGTGCCAGTAGTCTCGAAAAAGGACAGGGCCTTCGAGAGACCCAGTACTTC.

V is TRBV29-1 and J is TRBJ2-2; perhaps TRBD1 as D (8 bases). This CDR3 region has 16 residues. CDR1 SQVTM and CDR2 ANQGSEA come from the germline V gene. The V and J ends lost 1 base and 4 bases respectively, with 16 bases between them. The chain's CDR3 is CSVEVGRTGSTGELFF. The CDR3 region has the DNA TGCAGCGTTGAAGTCGGGAGGACAGGGAGCACCGGGGAGCTGTTTTTT.

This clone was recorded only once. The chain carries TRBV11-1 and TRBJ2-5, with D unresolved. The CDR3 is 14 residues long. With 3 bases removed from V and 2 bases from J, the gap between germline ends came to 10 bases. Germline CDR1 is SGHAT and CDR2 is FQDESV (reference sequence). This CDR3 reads CASSFRQVQETQYF. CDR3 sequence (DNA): TGTGCCAGCAGCTTTCGACAAGTACAAGAGACCCAGTACTTC.

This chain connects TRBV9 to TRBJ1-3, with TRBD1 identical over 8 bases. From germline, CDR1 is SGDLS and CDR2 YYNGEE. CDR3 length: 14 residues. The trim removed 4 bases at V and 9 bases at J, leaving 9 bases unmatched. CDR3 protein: CASSPGTGRLTIYF. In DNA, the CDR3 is TGTGCCAGCAGCCCCGGGACAGGTCGTCTCACCATATATTTT. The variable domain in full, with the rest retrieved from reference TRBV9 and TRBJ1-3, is DSGVTQTPKHLITATGQRVTLRCSPRSGDLSVYWYQQSLDQGLQFLIQYYNGEERAKGNILERFSAQQFPDLHSELNLSSLELGDSALYFCASSPGTGRLTIYFGEGSWLTVV.

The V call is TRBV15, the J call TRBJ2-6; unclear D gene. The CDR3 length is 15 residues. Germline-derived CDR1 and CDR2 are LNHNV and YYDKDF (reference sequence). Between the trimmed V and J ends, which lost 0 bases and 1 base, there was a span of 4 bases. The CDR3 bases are TGTGCCACCAGCAGAGATCTGTCTGGGGCCAACGTCCTGACTTTC. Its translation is CATSRDLSGANVLTF.

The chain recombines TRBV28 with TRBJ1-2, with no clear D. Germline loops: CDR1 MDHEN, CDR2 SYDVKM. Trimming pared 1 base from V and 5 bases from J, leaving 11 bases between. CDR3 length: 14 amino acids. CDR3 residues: CASSLSRLEYGYTF. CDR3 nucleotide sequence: TGTGCCAGCAGTTTATCTAGACTCGAGTATGGCTACACCTTC.

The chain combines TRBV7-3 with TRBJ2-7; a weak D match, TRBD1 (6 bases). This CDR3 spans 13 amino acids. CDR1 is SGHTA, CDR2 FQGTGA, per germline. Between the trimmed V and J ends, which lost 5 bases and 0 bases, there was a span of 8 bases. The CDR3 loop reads CASSLGASYEQYF. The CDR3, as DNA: TGTGCCAGCAGCCTGGGGGCCTCCTACGAGCAGTACTTC.

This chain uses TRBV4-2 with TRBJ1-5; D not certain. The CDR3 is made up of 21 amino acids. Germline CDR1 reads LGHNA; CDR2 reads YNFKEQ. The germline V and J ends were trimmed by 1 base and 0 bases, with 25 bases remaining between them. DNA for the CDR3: TGTGCCAGCAGCCAAGGAATGGACGACTACACCGAGGCCTATAGCAATCAGCCCCAGCATTTT. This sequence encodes CASSQGMDDYTEAYSNQPQHF.

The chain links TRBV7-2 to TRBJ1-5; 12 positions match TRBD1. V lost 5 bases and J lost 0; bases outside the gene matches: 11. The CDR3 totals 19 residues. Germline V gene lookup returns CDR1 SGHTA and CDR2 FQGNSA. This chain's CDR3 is CASSLDPGQGAYSNQPQHF. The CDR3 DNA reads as TGTGCCAGCAGCCTGGACCCGGGACAGGGGGCTTATAGCAATCAGCCCCAGCATTTT.